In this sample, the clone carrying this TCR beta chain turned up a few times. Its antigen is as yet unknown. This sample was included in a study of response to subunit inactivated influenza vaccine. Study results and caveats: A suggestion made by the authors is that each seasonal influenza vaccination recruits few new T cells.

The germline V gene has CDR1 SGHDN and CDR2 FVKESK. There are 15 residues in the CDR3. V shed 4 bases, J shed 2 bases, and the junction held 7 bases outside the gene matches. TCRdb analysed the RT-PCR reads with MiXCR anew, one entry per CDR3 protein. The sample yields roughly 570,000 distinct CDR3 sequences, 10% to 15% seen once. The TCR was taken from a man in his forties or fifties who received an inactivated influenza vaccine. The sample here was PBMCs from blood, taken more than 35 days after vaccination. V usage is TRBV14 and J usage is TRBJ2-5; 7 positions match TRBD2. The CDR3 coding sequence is TGTGCCAGCAGCCGGGTTCTGGGGGGGCAAGAGACCCAGTACTTC. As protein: CASSRVLGGQETQYF.